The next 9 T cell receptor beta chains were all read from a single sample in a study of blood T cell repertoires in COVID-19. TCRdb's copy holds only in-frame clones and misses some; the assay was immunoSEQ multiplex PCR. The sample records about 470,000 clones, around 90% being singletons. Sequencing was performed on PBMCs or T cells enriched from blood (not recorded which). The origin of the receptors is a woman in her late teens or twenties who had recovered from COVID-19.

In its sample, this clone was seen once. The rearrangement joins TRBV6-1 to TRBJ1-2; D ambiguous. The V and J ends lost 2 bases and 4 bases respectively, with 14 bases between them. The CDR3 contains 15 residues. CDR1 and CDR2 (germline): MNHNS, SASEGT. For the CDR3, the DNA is TGTGCCAGCAGTGAATTCCAAGGTCTAGGCTATGGCTACACCTTC. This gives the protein CASSEFQGLGYGYTF.

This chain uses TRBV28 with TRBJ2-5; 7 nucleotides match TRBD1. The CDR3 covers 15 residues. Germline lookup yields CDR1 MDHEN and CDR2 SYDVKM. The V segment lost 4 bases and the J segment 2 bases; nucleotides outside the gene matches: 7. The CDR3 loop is CASSSRTGPQETQYF. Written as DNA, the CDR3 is TGTGCCAGCAGTTCGAGGACAGGACCTCAAGAGACCCAGTACTTC.

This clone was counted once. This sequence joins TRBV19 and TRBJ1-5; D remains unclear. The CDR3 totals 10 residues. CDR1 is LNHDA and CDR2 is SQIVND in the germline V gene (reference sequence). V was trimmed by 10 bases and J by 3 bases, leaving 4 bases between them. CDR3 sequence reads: CATSNQPQHF. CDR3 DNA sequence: TGTGCCACTTCCAATCAGCCCCAGCATTTT. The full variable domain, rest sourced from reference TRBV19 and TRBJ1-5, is DGGITQSPKYLFRKEGQNVTLSCEQNLNHDAMYWYRQDPGQGLRLIYYSQIVNDFQKGDIAEGYSVSREKKESFPLTVTSAQKNPTAFYLCATSNQPQHFGDGTRLSIL.

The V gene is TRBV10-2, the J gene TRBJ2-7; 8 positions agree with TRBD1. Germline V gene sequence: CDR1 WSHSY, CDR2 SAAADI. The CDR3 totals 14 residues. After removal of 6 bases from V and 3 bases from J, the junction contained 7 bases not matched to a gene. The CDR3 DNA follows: TGCGCCAGCAGAATGGCAGGGGGCTTCTACGAGCAGTACTTC. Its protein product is CASRMAGGFYEQYF.

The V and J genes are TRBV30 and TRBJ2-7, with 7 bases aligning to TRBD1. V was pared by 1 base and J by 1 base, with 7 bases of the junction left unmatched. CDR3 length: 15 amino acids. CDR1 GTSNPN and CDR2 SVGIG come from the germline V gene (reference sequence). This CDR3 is CAWSAGRQGSYEQYF. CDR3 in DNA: TGTGCCTGGAGTGCGGGCCGACAGGGTTCCTACGAGCAGTACTTC.

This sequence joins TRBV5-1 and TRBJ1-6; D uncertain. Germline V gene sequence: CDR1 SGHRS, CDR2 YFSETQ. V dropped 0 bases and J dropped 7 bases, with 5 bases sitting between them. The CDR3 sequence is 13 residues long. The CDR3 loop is CASSLAGNSPLHF. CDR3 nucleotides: TGCGCCAGCAGCTTGGCCGGGAATTCACCCCTCCACTTT.

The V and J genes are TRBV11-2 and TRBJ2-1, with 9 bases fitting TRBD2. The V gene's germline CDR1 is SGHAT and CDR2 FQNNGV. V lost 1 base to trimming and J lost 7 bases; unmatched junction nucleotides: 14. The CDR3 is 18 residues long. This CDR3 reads CASSLGSAWTSEGNEQFF. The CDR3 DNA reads TGTGCCAGCAGCTTAGGGTCCGCGTGGACTAGCGAGGGAAATGAGCAGTTCTTC.

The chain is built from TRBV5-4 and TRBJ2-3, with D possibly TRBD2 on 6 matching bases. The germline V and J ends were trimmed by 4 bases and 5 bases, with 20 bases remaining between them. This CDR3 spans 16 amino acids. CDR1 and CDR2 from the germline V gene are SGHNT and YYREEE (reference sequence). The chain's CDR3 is CASSPGTFRNGDTQYF. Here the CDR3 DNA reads TGTGCCAGCAGCCCAGGGACTTTTCGGAACGGAGATACGCAGTATTTT.

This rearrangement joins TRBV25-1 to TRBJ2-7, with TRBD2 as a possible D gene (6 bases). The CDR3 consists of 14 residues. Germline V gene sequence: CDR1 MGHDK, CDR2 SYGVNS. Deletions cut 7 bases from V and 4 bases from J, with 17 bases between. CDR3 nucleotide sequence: TGTGCCAGCACCTCTTCCGGGACTCATTACGAGCAGTACTTC. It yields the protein CASTSSGTHYEQYF.